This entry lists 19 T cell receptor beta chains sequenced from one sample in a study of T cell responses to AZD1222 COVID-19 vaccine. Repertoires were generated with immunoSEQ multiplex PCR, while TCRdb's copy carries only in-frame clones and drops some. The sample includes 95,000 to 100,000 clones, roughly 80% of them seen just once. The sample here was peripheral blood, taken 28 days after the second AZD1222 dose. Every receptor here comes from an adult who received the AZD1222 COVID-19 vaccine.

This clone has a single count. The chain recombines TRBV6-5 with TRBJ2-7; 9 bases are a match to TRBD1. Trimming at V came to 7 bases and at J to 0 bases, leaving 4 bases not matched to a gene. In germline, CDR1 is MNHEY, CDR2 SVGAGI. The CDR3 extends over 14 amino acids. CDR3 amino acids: CASTTTGGSYEQYF. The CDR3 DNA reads TGTGCCAGCACAACGACAGGGGGCTCCTACGAGCAGTACTTC.

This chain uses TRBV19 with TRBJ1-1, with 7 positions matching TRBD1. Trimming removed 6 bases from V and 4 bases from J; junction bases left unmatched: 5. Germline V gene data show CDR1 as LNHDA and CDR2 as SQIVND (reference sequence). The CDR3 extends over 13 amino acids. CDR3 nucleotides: TGTGCCAGTAGACCTTCAGGGGGCACTGAAGCTTTCTTT. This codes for CASRPSGGTEAFF.

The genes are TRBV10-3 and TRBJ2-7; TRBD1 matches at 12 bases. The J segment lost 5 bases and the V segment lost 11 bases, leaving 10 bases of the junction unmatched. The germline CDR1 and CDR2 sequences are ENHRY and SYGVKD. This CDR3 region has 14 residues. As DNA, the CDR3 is TGTGCCGTTCGAGGTGGGACAGGGGGCGACGAGCAGTACTTC. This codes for CAVRGGTGGDEQYF.

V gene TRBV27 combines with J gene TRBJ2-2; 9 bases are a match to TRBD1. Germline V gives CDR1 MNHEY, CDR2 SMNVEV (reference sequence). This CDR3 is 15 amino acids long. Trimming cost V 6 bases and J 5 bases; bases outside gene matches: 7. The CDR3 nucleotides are TGTGCCAGCAGGACAAGACAGGGGGGGACCGGGGAGCTGTTTTTT. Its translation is CASRTRQGGTGELFF.

CDR3 sequence: CASSPGGADGYTF. CDR3 coding DNA: TGTGCCAGCAGCCCAGGGGGCGCGGATGGCTACACCTTC. The chain couples TRBV25-1 to TRBJ1-2, with 8 bases lining up with TRBD1. Germline trimming cut 6 bases from V and 6 bases from J; bases unmatched to any gene: 6. The CDR3 spans 13 residues. In germline, CDR1 is MGHDK, CDR2 SYGVNS.

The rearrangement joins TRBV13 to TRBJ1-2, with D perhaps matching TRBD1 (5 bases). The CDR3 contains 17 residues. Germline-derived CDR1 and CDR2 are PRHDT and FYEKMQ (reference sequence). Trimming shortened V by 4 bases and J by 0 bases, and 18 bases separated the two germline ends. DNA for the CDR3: TGTGCCAGCAGCTCCCCTCGGGTACAGGCGACTAACTATGGCTACACCTTC. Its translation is CASSSPRVQATNYGYTF.

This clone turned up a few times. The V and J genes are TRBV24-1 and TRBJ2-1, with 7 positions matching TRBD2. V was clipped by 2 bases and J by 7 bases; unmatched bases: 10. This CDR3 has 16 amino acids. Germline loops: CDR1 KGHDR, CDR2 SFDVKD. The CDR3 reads CATSDSSYSGGNEQFF. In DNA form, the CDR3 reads TGTGCCACCAGTGATTCCTCTTATTCGGGGGGAAATGAGCAGTTCTTC.

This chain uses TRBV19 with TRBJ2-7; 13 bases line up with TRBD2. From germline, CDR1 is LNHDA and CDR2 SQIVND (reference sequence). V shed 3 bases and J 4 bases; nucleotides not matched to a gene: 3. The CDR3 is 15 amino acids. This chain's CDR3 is CASSMGLAGRYEQYF. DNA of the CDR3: TGTGCCAGTAGTATGGGACTAGCGGGGCGTTACGAGCAGTACTTC.

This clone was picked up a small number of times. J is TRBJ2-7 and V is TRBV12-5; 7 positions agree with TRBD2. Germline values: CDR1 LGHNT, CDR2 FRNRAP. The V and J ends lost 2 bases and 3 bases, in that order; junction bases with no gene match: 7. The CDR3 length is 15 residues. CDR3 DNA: TGTGCTAGTGGTTTGTTCATGGGGGGGAACTACGAGCAGTACTTC. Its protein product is CASGLFMGGNYEQYF.

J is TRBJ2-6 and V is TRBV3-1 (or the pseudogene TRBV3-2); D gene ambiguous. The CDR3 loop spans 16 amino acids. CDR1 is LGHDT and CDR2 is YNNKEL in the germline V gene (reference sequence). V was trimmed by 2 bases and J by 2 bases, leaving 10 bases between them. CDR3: CASSQHWEAGANVLTF. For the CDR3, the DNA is TGTGCCAGCAGCCAACATTGGGAAGCTGGGGCCAACGTCCTGACTTTC.

The CDR3 region has the DNA TGTGCCAGCAGACGAGCGGGACAGCACCGCACAGATACGCAGTATTTT. Its protein is CASRRAGQHRTDTQYF. The chain recombines TRBV28 with TRBJ2-3; D may correspond to TRBD1 or TRBD2 (7 bases each). V lost 6 bases to trimming and J lost 1 base, with 17 bases between them. The V gene's germline CDR1 is MDHEN and CDR2 SYDVKM. CDR3 size: 16 residues. Full variable domain (missing parts from reference TRBV28 and TRBJ2-3): DVKVTQSSRYLVKRTGEKVFLECVQDMDHENMFWYRQDPGLGLRLIYFSYDVKMKEKGDIPEGYSVSREKKERFSLILESASTNQTSMYLCASRRAGQHRTDTQYFGPGTRLTVL.

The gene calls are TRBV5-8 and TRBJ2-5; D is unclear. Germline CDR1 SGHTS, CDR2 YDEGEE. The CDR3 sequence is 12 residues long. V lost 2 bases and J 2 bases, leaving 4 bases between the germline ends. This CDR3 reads CASSLGQETQYF. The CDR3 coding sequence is TGTGCCAGCAGCTTAGGACAAGAGACCCAGTACTTC.

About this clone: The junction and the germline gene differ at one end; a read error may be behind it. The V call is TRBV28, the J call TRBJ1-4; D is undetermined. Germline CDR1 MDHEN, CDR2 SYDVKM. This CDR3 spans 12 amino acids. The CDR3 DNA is TGTGCCAGCAGCTTATCATCCGGCAAACTGTTTTTT. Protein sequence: CASSLSSGKLFF.

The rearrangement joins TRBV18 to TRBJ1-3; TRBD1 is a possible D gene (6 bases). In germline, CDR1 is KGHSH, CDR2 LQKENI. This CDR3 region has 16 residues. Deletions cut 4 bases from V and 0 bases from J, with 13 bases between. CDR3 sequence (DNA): TGTGCCAGCTCACGCCTGGAGACAGGCTCTGGAAACACCATATATTTT. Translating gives CASSRLETGSGNTIYF.

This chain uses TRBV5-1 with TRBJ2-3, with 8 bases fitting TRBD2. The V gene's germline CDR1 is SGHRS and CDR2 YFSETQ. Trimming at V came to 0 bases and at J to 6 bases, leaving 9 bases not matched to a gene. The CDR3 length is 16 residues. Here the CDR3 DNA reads TGCGCCAGCAGCTTGGCCAGTCCTAGCGGGTACGATACGCAGTATTTT. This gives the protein CASSLASPSGYDTQYF.

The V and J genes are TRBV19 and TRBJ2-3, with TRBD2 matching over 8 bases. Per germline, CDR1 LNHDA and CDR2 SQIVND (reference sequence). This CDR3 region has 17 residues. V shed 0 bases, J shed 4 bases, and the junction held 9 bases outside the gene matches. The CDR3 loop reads CASSIERAGGGADTQYF. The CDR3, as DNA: TGTGCCAGTAGTATAGAGAGGGCGGGAGGAGGAGCAGATACGCAGTATTTT. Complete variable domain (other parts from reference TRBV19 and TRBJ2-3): DGGITQSPKYLFRKEGQNVTLSCEQNLNHDAMYWYRQDPGQGLRLIYYSQIVNDFQKGDIAEGYSVSREKKESFPLTVTSAQKNPTAFYLCASSIERAGGGADTQYFGPGTRLTVL.

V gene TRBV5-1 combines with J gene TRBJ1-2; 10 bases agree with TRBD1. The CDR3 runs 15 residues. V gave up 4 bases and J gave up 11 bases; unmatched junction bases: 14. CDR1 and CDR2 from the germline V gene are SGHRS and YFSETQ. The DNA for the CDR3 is TGCGCCAGCAGCCCCGGGACAGGGGATGCAGTTGGGTACACCTTC. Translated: CASSPGTGDAVGYTF.

The CDR3 here is CASTIMDPDTEAFF. The CDR3 bases are TGTGCCAGCACGATAATGGACCCGGACACTGAAGCTTTCTTT. The chain joins TRBV5-6 to TRBJ1-1; D unclear. Germline V gene lookup returns CDR1 SGHDT and CDR2 YYEEEE. V lost 6 bases and J lost 3, with 15 bases in between. The CDR3 covers 14 residues.

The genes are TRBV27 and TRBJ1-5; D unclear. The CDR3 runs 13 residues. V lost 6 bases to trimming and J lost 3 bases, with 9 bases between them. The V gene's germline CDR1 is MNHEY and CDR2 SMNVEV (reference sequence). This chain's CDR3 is CASRRSTNQPQHF. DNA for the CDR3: TGTGCCAGCAGGAGGAGTACCAATCAGCCCCAGCATTTT.